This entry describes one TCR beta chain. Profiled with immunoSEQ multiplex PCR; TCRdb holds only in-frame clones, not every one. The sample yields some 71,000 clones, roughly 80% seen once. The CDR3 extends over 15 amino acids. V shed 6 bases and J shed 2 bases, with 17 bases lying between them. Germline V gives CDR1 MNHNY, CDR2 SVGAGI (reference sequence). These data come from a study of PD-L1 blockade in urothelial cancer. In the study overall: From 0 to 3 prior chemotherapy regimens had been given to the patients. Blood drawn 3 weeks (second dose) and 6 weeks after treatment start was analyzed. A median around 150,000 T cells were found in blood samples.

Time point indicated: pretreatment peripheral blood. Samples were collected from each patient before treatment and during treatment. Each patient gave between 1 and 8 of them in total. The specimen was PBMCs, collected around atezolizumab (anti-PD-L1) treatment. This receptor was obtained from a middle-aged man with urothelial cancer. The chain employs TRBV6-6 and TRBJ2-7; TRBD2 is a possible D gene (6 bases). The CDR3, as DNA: TGTGCCAGCAGAGCCGCCGGGACTGGAGCCTACGAGCAGTACTTC. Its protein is CASRAAGTGAYEQYF.